The 2 T cell receptor beta chains in this list originate from one sample, sequenced in a study of T cell clonality in common variable immunodeficiency. Generated by immunoSEQ multiplex PCR, the TCRdb table keeps only in-frame clones and is missing some. The sample yields approximately 52,000 clones, without any singletons. The source material was peripheral blood mononuclear cells. Every receptor here comes from a person aged 18 to 75 in good health.

Comments on this clone: Sequencing ends 3 residues short of the CDR3 end; the germline J gene provides the rest. The rearrangement links TRBV7-8 to TRBJ2-2; 10 nucleotides align to TRBD2. CDR3 size: 16 residues. The germline V gene encodes CDR1 SGHVS and CDR2 FQNEAQ. The V segment lost 5 bases and the J segment 4 bases; nucleotides outside the gene matches: 7. CDR3 DNA (partial): TGTGCCAGCAGCCAAGGGGTAGCGGGAGGCACCGGGGAG. The encoded protein is CASSQGVAGGTGE. The whole CDR3 protein is CASSQGVAGGTGELFF.

This clone was seen repeatedly, ten times or more. The sequenced fragment ends 3 residues before the CDR3 boundary, so the rest is inferred from the germline J gene. This chain joins TRBV19 and TRBJ2-2; 7 positions match TRBD1. This CDR3 spans 14 amino acids. V trimming: 9 bases; J trimming: 0 bases; junction bases outside the gene matches: 4. Germline V gene data show CDR1 as LNHDA and CDR2 as SQIVND (reference sequence). Partial CDR3 DNA: TGTGCCAGCCGACAGGGCCCGAACACCGGGGAG. Residues: CASRQGPNTGE. The entire CDR3 reads CASRQGPNTGELFF.